A single T cell receptor (beta chain) is shown here with its context. The TCRbeta library incorporated unique molecular identifiers. MiXCR was run by TCRdb on the PCR reads, yielding one entry per CDR3 protein. This sample has around 600,000 distinct CDR3 sequences, with about 10% found just once. The sample is drawn from a study of T-cell reconstitution after alpha-beta-depleted transplantation in children. This CDR3 is 15 amino acids long. Per germline, CDR1 SGHRS and CDR2 YFSETQ. V lost 3 bases to trimming and J lost 10 bases; unmatched junction nucleotides: 10. This TCR was sampled from a human donor who donated a stem cell graft to a child with acute myeloid leukemia. V usage is TRBV5-1 and J usage is TRBJ2-1, with 10 bases that match TRBD2. The sequencing here drew on PBMCs from the stem cell graft donor, taken from the stem cell graft. In DNA, the CDR3 is TGCGCCAGCAGCTCAATAGCGGGAGGATCAGGGGAGCAGTTCTTC. Residues: CASSSIAGGSGEQFF.